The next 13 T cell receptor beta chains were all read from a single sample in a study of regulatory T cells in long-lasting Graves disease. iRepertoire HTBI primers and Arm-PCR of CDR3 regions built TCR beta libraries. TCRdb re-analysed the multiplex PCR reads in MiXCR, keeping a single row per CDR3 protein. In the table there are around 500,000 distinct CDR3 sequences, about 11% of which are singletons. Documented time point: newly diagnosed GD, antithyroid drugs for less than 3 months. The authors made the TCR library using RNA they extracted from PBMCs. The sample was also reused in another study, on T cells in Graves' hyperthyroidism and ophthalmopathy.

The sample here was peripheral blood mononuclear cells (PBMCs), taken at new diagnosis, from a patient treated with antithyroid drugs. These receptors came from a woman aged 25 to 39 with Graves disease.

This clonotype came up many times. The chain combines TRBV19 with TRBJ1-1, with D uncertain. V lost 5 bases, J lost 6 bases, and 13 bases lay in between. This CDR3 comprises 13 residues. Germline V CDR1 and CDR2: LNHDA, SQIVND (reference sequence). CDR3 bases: TGTGCCAGTAGTGTCCTGCCGGGTTCTGAAGCTTTCTTT. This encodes CASSVLPGSEAFF.

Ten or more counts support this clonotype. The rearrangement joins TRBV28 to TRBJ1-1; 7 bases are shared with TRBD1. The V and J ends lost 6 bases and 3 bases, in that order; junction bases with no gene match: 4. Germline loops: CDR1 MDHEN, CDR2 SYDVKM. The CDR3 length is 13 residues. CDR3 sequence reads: CASSSGTDTEAFF. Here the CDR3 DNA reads TGTGCCAGCAGCTCCGGGACAGACACTGAAGCTTTCTTT. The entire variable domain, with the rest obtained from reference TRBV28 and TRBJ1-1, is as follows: DVKVTQSSRYLVKRTGEKVFLECVQDMDHENMFWYRQDPGLGLRLIYFSYDVKMKEKGDIPEGYSVSREKKERFSLILESASTNQTSMYLCASSSGTDTEAFFGQGTRLTVV.

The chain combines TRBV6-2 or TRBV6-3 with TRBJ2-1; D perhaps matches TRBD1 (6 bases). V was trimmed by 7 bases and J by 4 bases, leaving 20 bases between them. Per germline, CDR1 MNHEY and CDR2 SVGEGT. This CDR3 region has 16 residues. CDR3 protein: CASNRIQGSPYNEQFF. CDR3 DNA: TGTGCCAGCAACAGAATCCAGGGGAGCCCTTACAATGAGCAGTTCTTC.

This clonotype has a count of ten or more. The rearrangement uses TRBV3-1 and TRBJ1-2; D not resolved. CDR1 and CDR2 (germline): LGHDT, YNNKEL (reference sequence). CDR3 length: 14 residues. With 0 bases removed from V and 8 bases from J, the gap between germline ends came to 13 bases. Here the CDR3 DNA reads TGTGCCAGCAGCCAAGACGAATCAGGCCGCGGCTACACCTTC. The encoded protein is CASSQDESGRGYTF. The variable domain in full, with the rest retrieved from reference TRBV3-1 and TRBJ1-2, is DTAVSQTPKYLVTQMGNDKSIKCEQNLGHDTMYWYKQDSKKFLKIMFSYNNKELIINETVPNRFSPKSPDKAHLNLHINSLELGDSAVYFCASSQDESGRGYTFGSGTRLTVV.

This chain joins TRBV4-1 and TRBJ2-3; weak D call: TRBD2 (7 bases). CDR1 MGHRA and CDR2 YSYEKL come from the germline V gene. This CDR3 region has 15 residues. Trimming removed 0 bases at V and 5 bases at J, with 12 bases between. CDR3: CASSQEIGGEDTQYF. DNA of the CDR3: TGCGCCAGCAGCCAAGAGATAGGGGGGGAAGATACGCAGTATTTT.

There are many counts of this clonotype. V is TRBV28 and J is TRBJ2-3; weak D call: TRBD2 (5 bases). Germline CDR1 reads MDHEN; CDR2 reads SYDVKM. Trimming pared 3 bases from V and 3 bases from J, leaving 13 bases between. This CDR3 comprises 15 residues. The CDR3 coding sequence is TGTGCCAGCAGTTTTGCTAGCCAGGTAACAGATACGCAGTATTTT. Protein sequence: CASSFASQVTDTQYF.

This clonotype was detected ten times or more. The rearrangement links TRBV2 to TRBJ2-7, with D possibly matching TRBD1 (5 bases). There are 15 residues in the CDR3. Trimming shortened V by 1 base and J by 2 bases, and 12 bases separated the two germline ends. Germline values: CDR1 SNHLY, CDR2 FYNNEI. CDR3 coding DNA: TGTGCCAGCAGTGAAGGTCAGGCGGACACCTACGAGCAGTACTTC. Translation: CASSEGQADTYEQYF. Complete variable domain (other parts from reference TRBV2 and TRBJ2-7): EPEVTQTPSHQVTQMGQEVILRCVPISNHLYFYWYRQILGQKVEFLVSFYNNEISEKSEIFDDQFSVERPDGSNFTLKIRSTKLEDSAMYFCASSEGQADTYEQYFGPGTRLTVT.

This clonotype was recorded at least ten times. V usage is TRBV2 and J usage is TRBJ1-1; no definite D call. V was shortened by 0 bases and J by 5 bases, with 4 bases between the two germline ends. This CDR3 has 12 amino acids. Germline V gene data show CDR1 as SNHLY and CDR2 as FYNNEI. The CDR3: CASSEARTEAFF. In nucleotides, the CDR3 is TGTGCCAGCAGTGAAGCCAGGACTGAAGCTTTCTTT.

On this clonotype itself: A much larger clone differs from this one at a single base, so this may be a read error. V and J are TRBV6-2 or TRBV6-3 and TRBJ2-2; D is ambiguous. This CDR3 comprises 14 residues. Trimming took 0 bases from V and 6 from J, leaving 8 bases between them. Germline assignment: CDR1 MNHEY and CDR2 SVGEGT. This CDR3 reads CASSYSPWSGELFF. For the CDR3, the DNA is TGTGCCAGCAGTTACTCGCCTTGGTCCGGGGAGCTGTTTTTT.

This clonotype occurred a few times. The CDR3 loop is CASGAGSGELFF. The CDR3 DNA reads as TGTGCCAGTGGAGCGGGATCCGGGGAGCTGTTTTTT. V usage is TRBV6-2 or TRBV6-3 and J usage is TRBJ2-2, with 7 bases aligning to TRBD2. Germline V gene sequence: CDR1 MNHEY, CDR2 SVGEGT. V lost 9 bases, J lost 6 bases, and 4 bases stayed unmatched. The CDR3 is 12 amino acids.

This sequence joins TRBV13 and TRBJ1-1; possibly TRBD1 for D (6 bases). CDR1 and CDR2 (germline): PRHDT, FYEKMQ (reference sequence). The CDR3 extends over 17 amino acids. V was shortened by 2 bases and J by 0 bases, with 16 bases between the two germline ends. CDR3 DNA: TGTGCCAGCAGCTTATCTCGCCAGGGGCCGATGAACACTGAAGCTTTCTTT. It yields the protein CASSLSRQGPMNTEAFF.

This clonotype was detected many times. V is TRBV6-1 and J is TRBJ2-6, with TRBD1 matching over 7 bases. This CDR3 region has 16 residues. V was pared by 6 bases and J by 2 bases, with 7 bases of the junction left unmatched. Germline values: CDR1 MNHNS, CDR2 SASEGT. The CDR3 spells CASSGTGATGANVLTF. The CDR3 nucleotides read TGTGCCAGCAGCGGTACAGGGGCCACTGGGGCCAACGTCCTGACTTTC.

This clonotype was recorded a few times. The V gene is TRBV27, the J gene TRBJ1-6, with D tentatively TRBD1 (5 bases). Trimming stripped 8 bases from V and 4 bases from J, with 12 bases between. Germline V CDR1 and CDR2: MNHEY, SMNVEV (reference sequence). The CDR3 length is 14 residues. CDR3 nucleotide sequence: TGTGCCAGCCGTTCCCAGGGATATAATTCACCCCTCCACTTT. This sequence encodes CASRSQGYNSPLHF.